This section outlines one TCR beta chain sequence together with its context. These data belong to a study of CD4 and CD8 cells across lung adenocarcinoma regions. The CDR3 loop spans 18 amino acids. The trim removed 7 bases at V and 5 bases at J, leaving 19 bases unmatched. CDR1 and CDR2 from the germline V gene are SGHAT and FQNNGV. The patients had localized lung adenocarcinoma, a non-small cell subtype. TCRdb reprocessed the PCR reads with MiXCR, giving one entry per CDR3 protein. The sample includes about 25,000 distinct CDR3 sequences, roughly half of them seen just once. The chain links TRBV11-2 to TRBJ2-1; 8 positions match TRBD1. This TCR came from a male donor with lung adenocarcinoma. The CD4 and CD8 labels of this study may be unreliable. Sequences were obtained from CD8+ T cells from the center of a lung tumor. The CDR3 protein is CASTLTDWTYRGNNEQFF. The CDR3, as DNA: TGTGCCAGCACCCTTACTGATTGGACCTACAGGGGGAACAATGAGCAGTTCTTC. The variable domain in full, with the rest retrieved from reference TRBV11-2 and TRBJ2-1, is EAGVAQSPRYKIIEKRQSVAFWCNPISGHATLYWYQQILGQGPKLLIQFQNNGVVDDSQLPKDRFSAERLKGVDSTLKIQPAKLEDSAVYLCASTLTDWTYRGNNEQFFGPGTRLTVL.